This T cell receptor (beta chain) was identified during a study of response to subunit inactivated influenza vaccine. Study observations and caveats: With each seasonal influenza vaccination, the authors suggested, few new T cells are recruited.

Trimming at V came to 1 base and at J to 8 bases, leaving 8 bases not matched to a gene. There are 15 residues in the CDR3. The germline gives CDR1 MNHNS, CDR2 SASEGT. This clonotype occurred many times. The antigen is undetermined. MiXCR, run by TCRdb on the RT-PCR reads, gives a single entry per CDR3 protein. Of about 500,000 distinct CDR3 sequences in the sample, approximately 17% are singletons; the top ten hold roughly 3.1%. The sequencing here drew on CD4+ T cells sorted from PBMCs, taken roughly 24 months after vaccination. The chain combines TRBV6-1 with TRBJ2-7, with 10 bases that match TRBD1. The clonotype comes from a man between 50 and 75 years old who received an inactivated influenza vaccine. This CDR3 is CASSEGWGQGNKQYF. The DNA for the CDR3 is TGTGCCAGCAGTGAAGGATGGGGACAGGGGAACAAGCAGTACTTC.